Listed below are T cell receptor beta chains from one sample, sequenced in a study of patients and donors after allogeneic stem cell transplantation. One entry per CDR3 protein, called by TCRdb with MiXCR from the RT-PCR reads. The profile shows about 960,000 distinct CDR3 sequences, over 15% of them singletons. The source material was blood, either unsorted or a sorted T cell fraction (not recorded which). Receptors were obtained from a human donor who was either an allogeneic HSCT recipient or a stem cell or donor lymphocyte infusion donor (not recorded which). It is not recorded whose cells these are; they may come from a transplant donor. The CDR3 runs from the conserved cysteine through the conserved F or W. The D gene is left open where the match is weak. Expanded clones get a size class; other rows say once, few or many, or leave the size out.

J: TRBJ2-1; V: TRBV20-1; D: -; size: few; DNA: TGCAGTGCTAGAGATACCCATGCGACAATACCCGATGAGCAGTTCTTC; CDR3: CSARDTHATIPDEQFF
J: TRBJ2-7; V: TRBV20-1; D: TRBD2; size: -; DNA: TGCAGTGCTAGAGATCCGGCGGGGGGGAGCTCCTACGAGCAGTACTTC; CDR3: CSARDPAGGSSYEQYF
J: TRBJ1-1; V: TRBV10-3; D: TRBD1; size: -; DNA: TGTGCCATCAGTGCCGACAGGGCGGGAGAGGCTTTCTTT; CDR3: CAISADRAGEAFF
J: TRBJ2-2; V: TRBV4-2; D: TRBD1; size: -; DNA: TGTGCCAGCAGCCCCTTAACGAGGACAGGGGACACCGGGGAGCTGTTTTTT; CDR3: CASSPLTRTGDTGELFF
J: TRBJ2-7; V: TRBV6-1; D: -; size: many; DNA: TGTGCCAGCAGAACCTCGGGCAGGGCCTACGAGCAGTACTTC; CDR3: CASRTSGRAYEQYF
J: TRBJ2-1; V: TRBV3-1; D: -; size: -; DNA: TGTGCCAGCAGCCAGAACCGACGAGATGAGCAGTTCTTC; CDR3: CASSQNRRDEQFF
J: TRBJ1-5; V: TRBV12-3/TRBV12-4; D: TRBD1; size: -; DNA: TGTGCCAGCAGTGATACGACAGGGGGGGGTAAGCCCCAGCATTTT; CDR3: CASSDTTGGGKPQHF
J: TRBJ2-7; V: TRBV15; D: -; size: -; DNA: TGTGCCACCGTACCCGGGCGGCTCTACGAGCAGTACTTC; CDR3: CATVPGRLYEQYF
J: TRBJ2-7; V: TRBV5-6; D: -; size: -; DNA: TGTGCCAGCAGCGCCGGGACGGTCTACTACGAGCAGTACTTC; CDR3: CASSAGTVYYEQYF
J: TRBJ1-2; V: TRBV6-1; D: -; size: -; DNA: TGTGCCAGCGTGCGACAGTCTCATGGCTACACCTTC; CDR3: CASVRQSHGYTF
J: TRBJ2-3; V: TRBV2; D: -; size: -; DNA: TGTGCCAGCAGCGACTCCCTCCCAGATACGCAGTATTTT; CDR3: CASSDSLPDTQYF
J: TRBJ2-5; V: TRBV14; D: -; size: once; DNA: TGTGCCAGCAGCCAAGAACCAGGGTTGTACCAAGAGACCCAGTACTTC; CDR3: CASSQEPGLYQETQYF
J: TRBJ2-1; V: TRBV14; D: TRBD1; size: few; DNA: TGTGCCAGCAGCCAAGATTGGACAGGGGAAAAATATGAGCAGTTCTTC; CDR3: CASSQDWTGEKYEQFF
J: TRBJ1-2; V: TRBV6-5; D: TRBD1; size: few; DNA: TGTGCCAGCAGTTATAGTAGACAGGGGGCCTATGGCTACACCTTC; CDR3: CASSYSRQGAYGYTF
J: TRBJ1-5; V: TRBV5-1; D: -; size: -; DNA: TGCGCCAGCAGCCTCGATGGACTCGGAAGCAATCAGCCCCAGCATTTT; CDR3: CASSLDGLGSNQPQHF
J: TRBJ1-6; V: TRBV5-6; D: -; size: few; DNA: TGTGCCAGCAGCTTGGATCCAGGCGGCCATTCACCCCTCCACTTT; CDR3: CASSLDPGGHSPLHF
J: TRBJ1-2; V: TRBV7-9; D: -; size: few; DNA: TGTGCCAGCAGCCTAGAGAGCGGAGATGGCTACACCTTC; CDR3: CASSLESGDGYTF
J: TRBJ2-7; V: TRBV4-1; D: -; size: -; DNA: TGCGCCAGCAGCCCGTTCCGGCCGGGACATTTAAACTACGAGCAGTACTTC; CDR3: CASSPFRPGHLNYEQYF
J: TRBJ2-7; V: TRBV6-2/TRBV6-3; D: TRBD1; size: few; DNA: TGTGCCAGCAGTTTGTGGACAGGGGAGTTCGAGCAGTACTTC; CDR3: CASSLWTGEFEQYF
J: TRBJ2-5; V: TRBV7-3; D: TRBD1; size: -; DNA: TGTGCCAGCAGCTGGTCGGCGGACAGGGCAGAGACCCAGTACTTC; CDR3: CASSWSADRAETQYF
J: TRBJ1-2; V: TRBV24-1; D: -; size: few; DNA: TGTGCCACCAGTGATTCGAAGACAGGCTATGGCTACACCTTC; CDR3: CATSDSKTGYGYTF
J: TRBJ2-1; V: TRBV14; D: -; size: -; DNA: TGTGCCAGCACCCCCCCGGGACCGGGAATCGTTGAGCAGTTCTTC; CDR3: CASTPPGPGIVEQFF
J: TRBJ1-2; V: TRBV7-3; D: TRBD1; size: -; DNA: TGTGCCAGCAGCTTAAAGGGACAGGGGGCGTATGGCTACACCTTC; CDR3: CASSLKGQGAYGYTF
J: TRBJ1-1; V: TRBV7-6; D: -; size: -; DNA: TGTGCCAGCAGCTTAGGTTTCGGGGCAAGTGACACTGAAGCTTTCTTT; CDR3: CASSLGFGASDTEAFF
J: TRBJ1-1; V: TRBV29-1; D: -; size: -; DNA: TGCAGCGTTGCGGCCAAGGGAGGGAACACTGAAGCTTTCTTT; CDR3: CSVAAKGGNTEAFF
J: TRBJ2-1; V: TRBV5-1; D: -; size: -; DNA: TGCGCCAGCAGCAGCCTAGGTGAGAGCTCCTACAATGAGCAGTTCTTC; CDR3: CASSSLGESSYNEQFF
J: TRBJ2-1; V: TRBV5-1; D: TRBD2; size: -; DNA: TGCGCCAGCAGCGCCCGACTAGCGGAAAGCTCCTACAATGAGCAGTTCTTC; CDR3: CASSARLAESSYNEQFF
J: TRBJ2-7; V: TRBV10-3; D: -; size: -; DNA: TGTGCCATCAGCACCCCTCGGACGGGAAACTACGAGCAGTACTTC; CDR3: CAISTPRTGNYEQYF
J: TRBJ1-5; V: TRBV9; D: TRBD1; size: -; DNA: TGTGCCAGCAGCGCAGGGGGTTACAATCAGCCCCAGCATTTT; CDR3: CASSAGGYNQPQHF
J: TRBJ2-1; V: TRBV4-3; D: TRBD1; size: few; DNA: TGCGCCAGCAGCCAAGATCGCCCTCAGACAGGGTACTACAATGAGCAGTTCTTC; CDR3: CASSQDRPQTGYYNEQFF
J: TRBJ1-2; V: TRBV29-1; D: TRBD1; size: -; DNA: TGCAGCGTTTCACAGGGGGCGAAGGGCTACACCTTC; CDR3: CSVSQGAKGYTF
J: TRBJ2-6; V: TRBV6-5; D: -; size: few; DNA: TGTGCCAGCAGTTACGACAGAAAAAGTTCTGGGGCCAACGTCCTGACTTTC; CDR3: CASSYDRKSSGANVLTF
J: TRBJ2-7; V: TRBV6-2/TRBV6-3; D: TRBD1; size: few; DNA: TGTGCCAGCCTAGTGAGACACAGGGGAACCTACGAGCAGTACTTC; CDR3: CASLVRHRGTYEQYF
J: TRBJ2-2; V: TRBV12-3/TRBV12-4; D: -; size: many; DNA: TGTGCCAGCAGGTTCACAGGGGAGCTGTTTTTT; CDR3: CASRFTGELFF
J: TRBJ2-1; V: TRBV5-8; D: -; size: -; DNA: TGTGCCAGCAGCCGGGACGGATACTCCTACAATGAGCAGTTCTTC; CDR3: CASSRDGYSYNEQFF
J: TRBJ2-7; V: TRBV20-1; D: -; size: -; DNA: TGCAGTGCTAGTGAGCGGGCCGGCGGAACCTACGAGCAGTACTTC; CDR3: CSASERAGGTYEQYF
J: TRBJ2-7; V: TRBV5-1; D: TRBD1; size: few; DNA: TGCGCCAGCAGCGAGGGACAGGGGCTTTTCTCCTACGAGCAGTACTTC; CDR3: CASSEGQGLFSYEQYF
J: TRBJ1-5; V: TRBV9; D: -; size: -; DNA: TGTGCCAGCAGCCCAGGGAGTTACAATCAGCCCCAGCATTTT; CDR3: CASSPGSYNQPQHF
J: TRBJ2-3; V: TRBV12-3/TRBV12-4; D: -; size: many; DNA: TGTGCCAGCAGTCTGGTACCAGCAGCCACAGATACGCAGTATTTT; CDR3: CASSLVPAATDTQYF
J: TRBJ2-4; V: TRBV30; D: -; size: few; DNA: TGTGCCTGGGAGACAAAGGACATTCAGTACTTC; CDR3: CAWETKDIQYF
J: TRBJ2-7; V: TRBV30; D: -; size: -; DNA: TGTGCCTGGAGTGTAGGAGCCTACGAGCAGTACTTC; CDR3: CAWSVGAYEQYF
J: TRBJ2-7; V: TRBV7-3; D: -; size: few; DNA: TGTGCCAGCACCCTAAATTCCTACGAGCAGTACTTC; CDR3: CASTLNSYEQYF
J: TRBJ2-1; V: TRBV5-1; D: TRBD2; size: -; DNA: TGCGCCAGCAGCTTCGGGCGCGGGGGAACGGCTGAGCAGTTCTTC; CDR3: CASSFGRGGTAEQFF
J: TRBJ1-2; V: TRBV29-1; D: -; size: -; DNA: TGCAGCGTTGAAGATTATACAGATGGCTACACCTTC; CDR3: CSVEDYTDGYTF
J: TRBJ2-1; V: TRBV7-2; D: TRBD1; size: -; DNA: TGTGCCAGCAGCTTCCAGGGGGCAGACTACAATGAGCAGTTCTTC; CDR3: CASSFQGADYNEQFF
J: TRBJ2-2; V: TRBV12-3/TRBV12-4; D: TRBD1; size: -; DNA: TGTGCCAGCAGCCCTAGGACAGGGGCGGGCACCGGGGAGCTGTTTTTT; CDR3: CASSPRTGAGTGELFF
J: TRBJ2-7; V: TRBV2; D: -; size: -; DNA: TGTGCCAGCAGAGTAGGGGAAATGAGCTACGAGCAGTACTTC; CDR3: CASRVGEMSYEQYF
J: TRBJ1-2; V: TRBV29-1; D: TRBD1; size: few; DNA: TGCAGCGTTATCCGGGACAGGTATAACTATGGCTACACCTTC; CDR3: CSVIRDRYNYGYTF
J: TRBJ2-5; V: TRBV7-9; D: -; size: -; DNA: TGTGCCAGCAGCCCCCGTCAAGGGCCAGAGACCCAGTACTTC; CDR3: CASSPRQGPETQYF
J: TRBJ1-1; V: TRBV29-1; D: -; size: many; DNA: TGCAGCGTGGGTGAACGGAACACTGAAGCTTTCTTT; CDR3: CSVGERNTEAFF
J: TRBJ1-1; V: TRBV13; D: TRBD1; size: -; DNA: TGTGCCAGCAGTCGAAAAGGGGGGCAGGGGGCCCCCACTGAAGCTTTCTTT; CDR3: CASSRKGGQGAPTEAFF
J: TRBJ1-1; V: TRBV18; D: -; size: -; DNA: TGTGCCAGCTCACCATCGACAGCCAAGGCGAACACTGAAGCTTTCTTT; CDR3: CASSPSTAKANTEAFF
J: TRBJ1-5; V: TRBV12-3/TRBV12-4; D: TRBD1; size: many; DNA: TGTGCCAGTTCGGACAGGGCCAATCAGCCCCAGCATTTT; CDR3: CASSDRANQPQHF
J: TRBJ1-2; V: TRBV12-3/TRBV12-4; D: -; size: many; DNA: TGTGCCAGCAGTTTATCCTACGGTGGCTACACCTTC; CDR3: CASSLSYGGYTF